This T cell receptor beta chain was retrieved from a study of identical twins. Unique molecular identifiers were present on the cDNA, which also gained a universal primer site by template switching. In TCRdb, the 5' RACE reads were re-called with MiXCR into one record per CDR3 protein. The data show roughly 750,000 distinct CDR3 sequences, approximately 21% seen once. All donors were healthy, and all were Caucasian. This clonotype was counted only a few times. Looked up from germline, CDR1 is MDHEN and CDR2 is SYDVKM. V lost 11 bases and J lost 5; bases outside the gene matches: 18. The CDR3 extends over 17 amino acids. These data also featured in a second study, about T cells expressing NK-cell markers. That work adds: Anti-gamma-delta TCR antibody use in several experiments restricted sorting to alpha-beta TCR T cells. For several donors, the dominant NKG2C+ clonotypes made up roughly 1.0-7.0% of their CD8+ T cells.

The V and J genes are TRBV28 and TRBJ2-5; 12 bases are shared with TRBD1. This receptor was obtained from a woman aged 18-29 years in good health. Material: PBMCs. The CDR3 region is CASGGTGGISLLETQYF. CDR3 DNA sequence: TGTGCCTCCGGGGGGACAGGGGGCATTTCTCTTTTGGAGACCCAGTACTTC.